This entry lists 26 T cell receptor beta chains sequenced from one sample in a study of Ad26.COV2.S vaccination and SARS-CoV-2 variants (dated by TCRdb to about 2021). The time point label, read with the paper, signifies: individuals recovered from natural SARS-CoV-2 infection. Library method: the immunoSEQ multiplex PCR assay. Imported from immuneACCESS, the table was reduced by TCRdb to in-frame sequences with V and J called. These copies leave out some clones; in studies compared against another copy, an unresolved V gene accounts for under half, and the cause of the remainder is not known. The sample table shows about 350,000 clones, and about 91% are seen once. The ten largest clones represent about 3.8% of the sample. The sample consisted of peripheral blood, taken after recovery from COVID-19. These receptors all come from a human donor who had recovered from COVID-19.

The CDR3 coding sequence is TGTGCCAGCAGCCAGGGGGAGGGAACCTACAATGAGCAGTTCTTC. Its protein product is CASSQGEGTYNEQFF. This chain joins TRBV27 and TRBJ2-1; perhaps D is TRBD1 or TRBD2 (7 bases each). This CDR3 spans 15 amino acids. Trimming shortened V by 6 bases and J by 2 bases, and 14 bases separated the two germline ends. Germline values: CDR1 MNHEY, CDR2 SMNVEV (reference sequence).

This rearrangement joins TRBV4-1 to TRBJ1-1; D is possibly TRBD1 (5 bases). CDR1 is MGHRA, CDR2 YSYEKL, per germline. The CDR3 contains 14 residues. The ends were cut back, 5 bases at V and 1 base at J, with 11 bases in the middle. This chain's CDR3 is CASSIGDGNTEAFF. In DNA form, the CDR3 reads TGCGCCAGCAGCATTGGGGACGGGAACACTGAAGCTTTCTTT.

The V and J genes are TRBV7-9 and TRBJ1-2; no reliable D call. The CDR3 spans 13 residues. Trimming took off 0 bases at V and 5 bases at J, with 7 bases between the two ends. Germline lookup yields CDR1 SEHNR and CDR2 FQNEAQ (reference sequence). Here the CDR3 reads CASSLAQQYGYTF. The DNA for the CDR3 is TGTGCCAGCAGCTTAGCACAGCAATATGGCTACACCTTC.

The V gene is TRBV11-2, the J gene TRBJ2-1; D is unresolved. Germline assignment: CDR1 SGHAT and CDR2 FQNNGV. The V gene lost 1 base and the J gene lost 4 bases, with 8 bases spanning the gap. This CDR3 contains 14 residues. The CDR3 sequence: CASSLVIGYNEQFF. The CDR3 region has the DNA TGTGCCAGCAGCTTAGTGATAGGGTACAATGAGCAGTTCTTC.

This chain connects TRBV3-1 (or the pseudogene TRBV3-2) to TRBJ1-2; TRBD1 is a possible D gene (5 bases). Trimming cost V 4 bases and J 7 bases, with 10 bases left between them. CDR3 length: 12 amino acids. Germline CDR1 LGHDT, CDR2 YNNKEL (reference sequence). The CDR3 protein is CASSRRTFGYTF. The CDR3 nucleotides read TGTGCCAGCAGCCGACGGACATTTGGCTACACCTTC.

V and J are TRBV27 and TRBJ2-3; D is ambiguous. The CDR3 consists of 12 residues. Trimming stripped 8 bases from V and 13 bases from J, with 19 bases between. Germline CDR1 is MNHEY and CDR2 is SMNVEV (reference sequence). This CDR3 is CASLRLAQPEYF. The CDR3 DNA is TGTGCCAGCCTCCGCTTAGCCCAGCCGGAGTATTTT.

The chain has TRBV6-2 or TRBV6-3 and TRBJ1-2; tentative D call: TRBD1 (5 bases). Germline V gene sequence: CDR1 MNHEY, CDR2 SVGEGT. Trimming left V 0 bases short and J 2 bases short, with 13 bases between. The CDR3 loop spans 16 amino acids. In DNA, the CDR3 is TGTGCCAGCAGTTACTCGAAATTATGGGGGAACTATGGCTACACCTTC. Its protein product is CASSYSKLWGNYGYTF.

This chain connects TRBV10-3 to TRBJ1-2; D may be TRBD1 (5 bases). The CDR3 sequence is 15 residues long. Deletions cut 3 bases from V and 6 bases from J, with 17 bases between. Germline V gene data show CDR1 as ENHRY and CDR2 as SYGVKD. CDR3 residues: CAISDGRVGVDGYTF. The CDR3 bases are TGTGCCATCAGTGACGGCAGGGTGGGGGTGGATGGCTACACCTTC.

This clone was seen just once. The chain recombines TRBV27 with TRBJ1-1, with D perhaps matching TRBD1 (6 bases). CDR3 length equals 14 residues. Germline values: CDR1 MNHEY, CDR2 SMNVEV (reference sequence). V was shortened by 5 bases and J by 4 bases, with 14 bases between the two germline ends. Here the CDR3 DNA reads TGTGCCAGCAGTATCAGGGGCGGGCTCACTGAAGCTTTCTTT. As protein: CASSIRGGLTEAFF.

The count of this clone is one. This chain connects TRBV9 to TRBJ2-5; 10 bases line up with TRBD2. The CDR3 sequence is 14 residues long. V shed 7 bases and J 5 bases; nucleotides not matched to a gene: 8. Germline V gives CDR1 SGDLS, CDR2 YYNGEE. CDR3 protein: CASGSGGAGETQYF. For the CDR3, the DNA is TGTGCCAGCGGGAGCGGGGGGGCCGGGGAGACCCAGTACTTC.

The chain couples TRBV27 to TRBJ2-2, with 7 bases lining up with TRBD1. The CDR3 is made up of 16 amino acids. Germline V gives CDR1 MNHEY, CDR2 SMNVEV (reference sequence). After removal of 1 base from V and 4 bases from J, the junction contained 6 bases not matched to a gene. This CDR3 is CASSLWTGLGTGELFF. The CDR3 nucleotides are TGTGCCAGCAGTTTATGGACAGGTCTGGGCACCGGGGAGCTGTTTTTT.

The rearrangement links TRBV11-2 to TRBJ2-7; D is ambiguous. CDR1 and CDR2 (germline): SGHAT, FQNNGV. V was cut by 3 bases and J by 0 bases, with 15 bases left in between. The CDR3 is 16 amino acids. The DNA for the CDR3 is TGTGCCAGCAGCTTGATGATGACAAGCAGCTCCTACGAGCAGTACTTC. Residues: CASSLMMTSSSYEQYF.

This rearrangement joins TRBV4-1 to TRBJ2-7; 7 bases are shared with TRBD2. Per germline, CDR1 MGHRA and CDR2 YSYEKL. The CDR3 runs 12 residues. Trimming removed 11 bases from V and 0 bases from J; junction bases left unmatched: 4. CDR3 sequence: CASRGGSYEQYF. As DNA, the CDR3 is TGCGCCTCCCGCGGGGGCTCCTACGAGCAGTACTTC.

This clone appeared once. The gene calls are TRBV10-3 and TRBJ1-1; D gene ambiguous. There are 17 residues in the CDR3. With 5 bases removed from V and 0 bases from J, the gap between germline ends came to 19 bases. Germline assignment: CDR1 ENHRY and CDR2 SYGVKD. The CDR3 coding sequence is TGTGCCATCAGTCCCAAGTGGGCACCTACATTGAACACTGAAGCTTTCTTT. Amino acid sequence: CAISPKWAPTLNTEAFF.

CDR3 protein: CASSLRNQPQHF. Here the CDR3 DNA reads TGTGCCAGCAGTTTACGAAATCAGCCCCAGCATTTT. The chain recombines TRBV28 with TRBJ1-5, with no clear D. The CDR3 extends over 12 amino acids. In germline, CDR1 is MDHEN, CDR2 SYDVKM. V gave up 2 bases and J gave up 4 bases, with 3 bases separating them.

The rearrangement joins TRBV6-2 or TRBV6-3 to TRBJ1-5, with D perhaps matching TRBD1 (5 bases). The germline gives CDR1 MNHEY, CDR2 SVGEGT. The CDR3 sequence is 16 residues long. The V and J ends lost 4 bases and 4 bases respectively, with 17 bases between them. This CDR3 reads CASSSLGAETNQPQHF. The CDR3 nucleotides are TGTGCCAGCAGTTCCCTAGGGGCAGAAACTAATCAGCCCCAGCATTTT.

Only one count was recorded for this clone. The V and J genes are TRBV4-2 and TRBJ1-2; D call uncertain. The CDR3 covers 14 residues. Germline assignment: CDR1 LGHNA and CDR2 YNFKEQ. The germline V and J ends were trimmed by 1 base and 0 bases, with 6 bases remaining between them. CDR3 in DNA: TGTGCCAGCAGCCAAGGAGAAGCTAACTATGGCTACACCTTC. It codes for CASSQGEANYGYTF.

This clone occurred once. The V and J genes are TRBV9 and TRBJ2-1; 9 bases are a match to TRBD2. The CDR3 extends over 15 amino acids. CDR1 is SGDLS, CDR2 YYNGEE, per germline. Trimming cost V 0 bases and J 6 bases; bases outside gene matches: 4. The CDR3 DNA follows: TGTGCCAGCAGCGTAGAATTAGCGGGGGTCAATGAGCAGTTCTTC. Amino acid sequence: CASSVELAGVNEQFF. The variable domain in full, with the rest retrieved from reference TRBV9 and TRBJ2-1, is DSGVTQTPKHLITATGQRVTLRCSPRSGDLSVYWYQQSLDQGLQFLIQYYNGEERAKGNILERFSAQQFPDLHSELNLSSLELGDSALYFCASSVELAGVNEQFFGPGTRLTVL.

CDR3 in amino acids: CSVGQGFSYEQYF. CDR3 in DNA: TGCAGCGTGGGACAGGGCTTCTCCTACGAGCAGTACTTC. J is TRBJ2-7 and V is TRBV29-1; TRBD1 matches 9 bases. The CDR3 runs 13 residues. Germline lookup yields CDR1 SQVTM and CDR2 ANQGSEA. V lost 6 bases, J lost 0 bases, and 3 bases stayed unmatched.

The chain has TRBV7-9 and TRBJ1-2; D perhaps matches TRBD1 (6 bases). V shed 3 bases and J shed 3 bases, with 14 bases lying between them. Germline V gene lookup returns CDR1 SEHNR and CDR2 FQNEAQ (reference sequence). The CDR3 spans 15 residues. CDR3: CASSFGGRSDYGYTF. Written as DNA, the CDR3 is TGTGCCAGCAGCTTCGGGGGGCGCAGTGACTATGGCTACACCTTC.

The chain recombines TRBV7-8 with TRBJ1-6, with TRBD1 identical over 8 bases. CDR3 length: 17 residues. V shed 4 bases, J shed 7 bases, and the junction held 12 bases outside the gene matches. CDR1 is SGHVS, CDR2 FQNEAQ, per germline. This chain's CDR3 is CASSSTGQALRNSPLHF. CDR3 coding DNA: TGTGCCAGCAGCTCCACGGGACAGGCCCTGAGGAATTCACCCCTCCACTTT.

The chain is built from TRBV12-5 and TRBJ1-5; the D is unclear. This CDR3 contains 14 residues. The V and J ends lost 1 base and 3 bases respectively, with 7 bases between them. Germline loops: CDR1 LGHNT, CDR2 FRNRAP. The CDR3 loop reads CASGLDRLNQPQHF. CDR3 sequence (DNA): TGTGCTAGTGGTTTGGACAGACTCAATCAGCCCCAGCATTTT.

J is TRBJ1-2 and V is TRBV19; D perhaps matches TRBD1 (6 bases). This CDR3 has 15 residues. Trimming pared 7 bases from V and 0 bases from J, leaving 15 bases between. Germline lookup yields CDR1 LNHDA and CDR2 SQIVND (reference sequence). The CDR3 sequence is CASKDRPSSNYGYTF. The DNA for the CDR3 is TGTGCCAGTAAAGACAGGCCATCATCTAACTATGGCTACACCTTC. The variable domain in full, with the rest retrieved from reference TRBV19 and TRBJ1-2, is DGGITQSPKYLFRKEGQNVTLSCEQNLNHDAMYWYRQDPGQGLRLIYYSQIVNDFQKGDIAEGYSVSREKKESFPLTVTSAQKNPTAFYLCASKDRPSSNYGYTFGSGTRLTVV.

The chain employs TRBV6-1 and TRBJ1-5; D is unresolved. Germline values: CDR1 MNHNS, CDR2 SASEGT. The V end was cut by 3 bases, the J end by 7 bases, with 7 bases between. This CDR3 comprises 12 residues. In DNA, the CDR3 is TGTGCCAGCAGTGACCCGAAACAGCCCCAGCATTTT. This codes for CASSDPKQPQHF.

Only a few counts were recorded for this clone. CDR3 protein: CASSEARVPGWNTIYF. CDR3 nucleotide sequence: TGTGCCAGCAGTGAAGCTCGGGTCCCAGGGTGGAACACCATATATTTT. The chain carries TRBV6-1 and TRBJ1-3, with a possible D match to TRBD1 (5 bases). The CDR3 totals 16 residues. Trimming left V 0 bases short and J 7 bases short, with 16 bases between. Germline CDR1 is MNHNS and CDR2 is SASEGT.

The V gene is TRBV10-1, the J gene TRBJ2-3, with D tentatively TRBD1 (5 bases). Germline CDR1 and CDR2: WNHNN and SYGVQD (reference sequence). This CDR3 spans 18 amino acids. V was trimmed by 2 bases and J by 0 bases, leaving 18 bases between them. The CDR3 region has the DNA TGCGCCAGCAGTGAGAATTTCAGGGAAGGTGGAAGCACAGATACGCAGTATTTT. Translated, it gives CASSENFREGGSTDTQYF.